This TCR beta chain was identified during a study of T cell responses to AZD1222 COVID-19 vaccine. As for the study in general: Second doses at about 4 or about 12 weeks were pooled.

Clones were sequenced by immunoSEQ multiplex PCR, and TCRdb holds only the in-frame ones, with some missing. The table lists about 78,000 clones, roughly 80% of them singletons. Study-wide points: Donors, mostly white British, included more females; clonal diversity was possibly underestimated. Scientists sampled the repertoires only once the peak T cell response had passed. Rises in breadth and depth of Spike-specific TCRs came after two AZD1222 doses.

This clone came up a few times. As yet, its antigen is unknown. The sequenced sample was peripheral blood, obtained on day 0 of AZD1222 vaccination. This TCR derives from an adult in good health.

The CDR3 DNA sequence: TGTGCCAGCAGCATGGGCTCATCACCCCTCCACTTT. It is translated as CASSMGSSPLHF. This chain uses TRBV7-9 with TRBJ1-6; D not resolved. Germline V lookup: CDR1 SEHNR, CDR2 FQNEAQ (reference sequence). The V gene lost 5 bases and the J gene lost 10 bases, with 9 bases spanning the gap. The CDR3 has 12 amino acids.